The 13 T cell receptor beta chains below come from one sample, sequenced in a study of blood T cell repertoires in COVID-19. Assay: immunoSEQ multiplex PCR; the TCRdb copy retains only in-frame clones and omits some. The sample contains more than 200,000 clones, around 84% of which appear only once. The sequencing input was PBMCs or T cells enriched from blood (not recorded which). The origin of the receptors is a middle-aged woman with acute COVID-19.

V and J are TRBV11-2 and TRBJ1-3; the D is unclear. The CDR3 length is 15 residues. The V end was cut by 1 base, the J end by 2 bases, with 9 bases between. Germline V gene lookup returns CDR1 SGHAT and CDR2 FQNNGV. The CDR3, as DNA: TGTGCCAGCAGCTTAGGTTGGCAGGCTGGAAACACCATATATTTT. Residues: CASSLGWQAGNTIYF.

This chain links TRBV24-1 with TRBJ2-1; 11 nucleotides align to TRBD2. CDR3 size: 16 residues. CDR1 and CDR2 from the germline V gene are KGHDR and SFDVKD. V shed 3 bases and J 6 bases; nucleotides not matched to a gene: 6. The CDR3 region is CATSDPGTSGGNEQFF. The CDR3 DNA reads TGTGCCACCAGTGATCCCGGGACTAGCGGTGGCAATGAGCAGTTCTTC.

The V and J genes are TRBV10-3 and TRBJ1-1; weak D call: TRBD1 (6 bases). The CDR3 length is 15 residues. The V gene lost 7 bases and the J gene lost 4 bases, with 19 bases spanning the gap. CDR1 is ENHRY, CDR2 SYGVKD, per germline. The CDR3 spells CAITGGGQGSTEAFF. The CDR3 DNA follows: TGTGCCATCACGGGAGGGGGGCAAGGTAGCACTGAAGCTTTCTTT.

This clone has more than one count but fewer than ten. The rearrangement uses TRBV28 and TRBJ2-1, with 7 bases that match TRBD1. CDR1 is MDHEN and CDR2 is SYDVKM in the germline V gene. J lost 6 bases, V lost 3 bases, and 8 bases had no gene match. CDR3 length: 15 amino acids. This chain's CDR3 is CASSFDRARVNEQFF. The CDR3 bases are TGTGCCAGCAGTTTCGACAGGGCCAGGGTCAATGAGCAGTTCTTC.

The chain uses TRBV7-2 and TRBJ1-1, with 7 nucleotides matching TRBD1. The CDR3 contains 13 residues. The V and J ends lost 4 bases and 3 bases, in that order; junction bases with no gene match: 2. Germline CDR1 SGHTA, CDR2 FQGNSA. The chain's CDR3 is CASSWDRDTEAFF. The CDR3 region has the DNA TGTGCCAGCAGCTGGGACAGAGACACTGAAGCTTTCTTT.

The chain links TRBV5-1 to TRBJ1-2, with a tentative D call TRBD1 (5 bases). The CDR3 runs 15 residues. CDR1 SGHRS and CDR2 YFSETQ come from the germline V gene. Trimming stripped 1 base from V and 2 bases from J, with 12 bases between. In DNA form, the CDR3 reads TGCGCCAGCAGCTTGCTGGCTGCAGGGAACTATGGCTACACCTTC. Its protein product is CASSLLAAGNYGYTF.

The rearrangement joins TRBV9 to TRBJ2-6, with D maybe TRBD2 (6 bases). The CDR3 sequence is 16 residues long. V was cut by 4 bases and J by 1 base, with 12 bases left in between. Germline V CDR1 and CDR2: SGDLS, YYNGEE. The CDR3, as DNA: TGTGCCAGCAGCTCTATCGGGACTTCTGGGGCCAACGTCCTGACTTTC. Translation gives CASSSIGTSGANVLTF.

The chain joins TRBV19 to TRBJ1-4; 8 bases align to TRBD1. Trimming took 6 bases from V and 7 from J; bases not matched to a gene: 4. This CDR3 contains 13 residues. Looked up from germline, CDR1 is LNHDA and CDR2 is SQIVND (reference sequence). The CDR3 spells CASSGQGGEKLFF. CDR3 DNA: TGTGCCAGTAGCGGACAGGGAGGTGAAAAACTGTTTTTT.

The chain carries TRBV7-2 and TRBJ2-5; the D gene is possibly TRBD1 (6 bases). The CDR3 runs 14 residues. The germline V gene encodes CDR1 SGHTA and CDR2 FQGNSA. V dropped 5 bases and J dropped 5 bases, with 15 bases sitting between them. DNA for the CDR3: TGTGCCAGCAGCCGGACAGTCAGTTCGGAGACCCAGTACTTC. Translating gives CASSRTVSSETQYF. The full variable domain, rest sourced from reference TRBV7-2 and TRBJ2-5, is GAGVSQSPSNKVTEKGKDVELRCDPISGHTALYWYRQSLGQGLEFLIYFQGNSAPDKSGLPSDRFSAERTGGSVSTLTIQRTQQEDSAVYLCASSRTVSSETQYFGPGTRLLVL.

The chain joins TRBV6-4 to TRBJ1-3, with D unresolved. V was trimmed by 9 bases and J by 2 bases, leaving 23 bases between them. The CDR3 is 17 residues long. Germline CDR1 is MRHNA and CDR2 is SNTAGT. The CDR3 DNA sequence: TGTGCCAGTCCTACCCCCCGGCGGGAAGACGCTGGAAACACCATATATTTT. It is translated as CASPTPRREDAGNTIYF.

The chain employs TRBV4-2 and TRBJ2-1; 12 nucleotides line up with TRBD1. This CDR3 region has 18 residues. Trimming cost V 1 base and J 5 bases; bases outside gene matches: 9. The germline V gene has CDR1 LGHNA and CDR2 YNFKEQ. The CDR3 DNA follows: TGTGCCAGCAGCCAAGTGGGGACAGGGGGCCTTATACACAATGAGCAGTTCTTC. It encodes CASSQVGTGGLIHNEQFF.

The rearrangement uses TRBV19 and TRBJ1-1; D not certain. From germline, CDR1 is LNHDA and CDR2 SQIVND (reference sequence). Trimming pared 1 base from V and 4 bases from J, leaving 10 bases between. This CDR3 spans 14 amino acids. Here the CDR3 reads CASSIAPEGTEAFF. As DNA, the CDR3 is TGTGCCAGTAGTATAGCCCCCGAGGGCACTGAAGCTTTCTTT.

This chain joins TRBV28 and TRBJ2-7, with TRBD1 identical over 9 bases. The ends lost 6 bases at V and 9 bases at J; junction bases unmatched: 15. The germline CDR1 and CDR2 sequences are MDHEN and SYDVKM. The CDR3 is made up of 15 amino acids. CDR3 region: CASRDTGGGGRSQYF. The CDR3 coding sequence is TGTGCCAGCAGGGATACAGGGGGCGGAGGTCGCTCGCAGTACTTC.